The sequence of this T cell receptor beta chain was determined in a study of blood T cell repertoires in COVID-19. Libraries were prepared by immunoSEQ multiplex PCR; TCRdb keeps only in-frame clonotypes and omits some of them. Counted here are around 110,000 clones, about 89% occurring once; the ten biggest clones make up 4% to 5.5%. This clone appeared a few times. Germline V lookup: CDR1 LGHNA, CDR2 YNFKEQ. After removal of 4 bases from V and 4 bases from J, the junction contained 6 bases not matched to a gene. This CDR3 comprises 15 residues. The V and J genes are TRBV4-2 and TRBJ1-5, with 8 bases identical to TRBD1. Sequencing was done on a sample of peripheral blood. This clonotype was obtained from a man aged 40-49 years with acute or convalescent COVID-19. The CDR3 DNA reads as TGTGCCAGCAGCCTGGAAGACAGGGGAAATCAGCCCCAGCATTTT. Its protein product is CASSLEDRGNQPQHF.